This passage covers 15 T cell receptor beta chains from one sample sequenced in a study of blood T cells in healthy people across ages. A second PCR, run for about 7 to 11 cycles, used a sample-barcoded 5' primer plus a J-beta primer mix. TCRdb ran MiXCR on the 5' RACE reads and lists one entry per CDR3 protein. Among about 1.7 million distinct CDR3 sequences listed, approximately 28% were seen once. The sample consisted of blood. The receptors derive from a woman in her thirties in good health.

This clonotype was seen more than once but under ten times. The gene calls are TRBV7-2 and TRBJ1-5, with TRBD1 matching over 8 bases. The CDR3 spans 15 residues. CDR1 and CDR2 from the germline V gene are SGHTA and FQGNSA. V gave up 5 bases and J gave up 3 bases; unmatched junction bases: 6. This CDR3 reads CASSLQGQANQPQHF. CDR3 sequence (DNA): TGTGCCAGCAGCCTCCAGGGACAGGCCAATCAGCCCCAGCATTTT.

This clonotype appeared a few times. This rearrangement joins TRBV6-2 or TRBV6-3 to TRBJ2-1; the D is unclear. The CDR3 loop spans 15 amino acids. Deletions cut 4 bases from V and 2 bases from J, with 12 bases between. Germline values: CDR1 MNHEY, CDR2 SVGEGT. This CDR3 is CASSLKTGPYNEQFF. DNA for the CDR3: TGTGCCAGCAGTTTAAAGACCGGTCCCTACAATGAGCAGTTCTTC.

The rearrangement joins TRBV12-3 or TRBV12-4 to TRBJ2-3, with D perhaps given as TRBD1 or TRBD2 (6 bases each). V lost 6 bases and J lost 4, with 23 bases in between. This CDR3 contains 17 residues. The DNA of the CDR3 is TGTGCCAGCAGCGACAGGATGGGAGGCGTGGGCCCAGATACGCAGTATTTT. This gives the protein CASSDRMGGVGPDTQYF.

CDR3 amino acids: CASSLETSGYNRLVTQYF. The CDR3 DNA follows: TGTGCCAGCAGCTTGGAAACTAGCGGGTATAACCGCCTCGTGACCCAGTACTTC. V and J are TRBV5-6 and TRBJ2-5; 9 positions agree with TRBD2. Trimming cost V 0 bases and J 7 bases; bases outside gene matches: 16. The CDR3 contains 18 residues. From germline, CDR1 is SGHDT and CDR2 YYEEEE.

Remarks on this clonotype: A much larger clone lies a single base off, so this may be a read error. The rearrangement joins TRBV5-1 to TRBJ2-1; D might be TRBD1 or TRBD2, each matching 5 bases. Germline assignment: CDR1 SGHRS and CDR2 YFSETQ. V lost 4 bases and J 10 bases, leaving 15 bases between the germline ends. This CDR3 has 13 residues. In DNA, the CDR3 is TGCGCCAGCAGCGTGGATTGGGGGTACGAGCAGTTCTTC. Protein product: CASSVDWGYEQFF.

On this clonotype: This clone may be a read error of a much larger clone one base away. This chain connects TRBV7-2 to TRBJ1-1; 8 positions agree with TRBD1. V shed 5 bases, J shed 1 base, and the junction held 3 bases outside the gene matches. The CDR3 sequence is 14 residues long. The germline V gene encodes CDR1 SGHTA and CDR2 FQGNSA. The CDR3 bases are TGTGCCAGCAGCCGGGACAGGTGGAACACTGAAGCTTTCTTT. It is translated as CASSRDRWNTEAFF.

The table lists this clonotype with a few counts. For the CDR3, the DNA is TGTGCCAGCAACACGCAGGGACAGGGGGCCAAAAACATTCAGTACTTC. As protein: CASNTQGQGAKNIQYF. This rearrangement joins TRBV11-2 to TRBJ2-4; 10 bases align to TRBD1. CDR3 size: 16 residues. With V trimmed by 7 bases and J by 1 base, 7 bases remained unmatched. CDR1 and CDR2 (germline): SGHAT, FQNNGV.

There are many counts of this clonotype. The chain has TRBV20-1 and TRBJ2-1, with TRBD2 matching over 8 bases. The CDR3 spans 14 residues. Per the germline V gene, CDR1 is DFQATT and CDR2 is SNEGSKA (reference sequence). V was clipped by 1 base and J by 2 bases; unmatched bases: 1. The CDR3: CSARAGGTYNEQFF. DNA of the CDR3: TGCAGTGCTAGAGCGGGGGGGACCTACAATGAGCAGTTCTTC.

This rearrangement joins TRBV20-1 to TRBJ2-5; 11 bases fit TRBD1. The J call may not be correct, given that the DNA end is closer to TRBJ2-7. The V gene's germline CDR1 is DFQATT and CDR2 SNEGSKA (reference sequence). This CDR3 spans 14 amino acids. The CDR3 region has the DNA TGCAGTGCTATGTTCGGACAGGGGGCGGGCGAGCAGTACTTC. Translation gives CSAMFGQGAGEQYF.

The chain links TRBV12-3 or TRBV12-4 to TRBJ1-1; D is uncertain. This CDR3 has 14 amino acids. V gave up 7 bases and J gave up 1 base, with 13 bases separating them. The CDR3 is CASTQSWGNTEAFF. In nucleotides, the CDR3 is TGTGCCAGCACTCAATCCTGGGGGAACACTGAAGCTTTCTTT.

This clonotype was seen a handful of times. The chain recombines TRBV4-3 with TRBJ1-1, with 8 bases fitting TRBD1. V was clipped by 1 base and J by 1 base; unmatched bases: 5. Per germline, CDR1 LGHNA and CDR2 YSLEER. The CDR3 contains 16 residues. This CDR3 is CASSQGAGTGNTEAFF. The DNA of the CDR3 is TGCGCCAGCAGCCAAGGAGCAGGGACAGGGAACACTGAAGCTTTCTTT.

The CDR3 is CASQPGTSENTIYF. CDR3 DNA sequence: TGTGCCAGCCAGCCGGGGACCAGCGAAAACACCATATATTTT. This rearrangement joins TRBV6-1 to TRBJ1-3; D may be TRBD1 (5 bases). Germline lookup yields CDR1 MNHNS and CDR2 SASEGT. The CDR3 covers 14 residues. The V end lost 8 bases, the J end lost 6 bases, and 17 bases lay between the germline ends.

The V and J genes are TRBV4-1 and TRBJ1-5, with TRBD1 as a possible D gene (5 bases). The V gene's germline CDR1 is MGHRA and CDR2 YSYEKL. The CDR3 contains 15 residues. Trimming took 0 bases from V and 7 from J, leaving 13 bases between them. The CDR3 DNA follows: TGCGCCAGCAGCCAAGATAACGGGGGGTTCCAGCCCCAGCATTTT. This encodes CASSQDNGGFQPQHF.

V gene TRBV12-3 or TRBV12-4 combines with J gene TRBJ1-4; D ambiguous. V gave up 7 bases and J gave up 5 bases, with 11 bases separating them. The CDR3 is 13 amino acids. The CDR3: CASTATGNEKLFF. Written as DNA, the CDR3 is TGTGCCAGCACCGCGACTGGGAATGAAAAACTGTTTTTT.

J is TRBJ2-1 and V is TRBV2; tentatively, D is TRBD2 (7 bases). The length of the CDR3 is 15 residues. V dropped 6 bases and J dropped 8 bases, with 20 bases sitting between them. Germline assignment: CDR1 SNHLY and CDR2 FYNNEI. The CDR3 loop reads CASSGGGGPGYEQFF. The CDR3 DNA reads as TGTGCCAGCAGCGGGGGAGGGGGGCCGGGATATGAGCAGTTCTTC.